Presented here are 4 T cell receptor beta chains from one specimen sequenced in a study of blood T cell repertoires in COVID-19. The protocol was immunoSEQ multiplex PCR, while the TCRdb copy is restricted to in-frame clones and leaves out a portion. The profile shows under 250,000 clones, 65% to 90% of them singletons. The specimen sequenced was peripheral blood. The receptor source for this set is a man between 50 and 59 years old with COVID-19, enrolled during active disease.

The DNA for the CDR3 is TGTGCCAGCAGCCAGCCGGGACTAGCCAACTACGAGCAGTACTTC. This codes for CASSQPGLANYEQYF. The chain links TRBV4-2 to TRBJ2-7, with TRBD2 matching over 9 bases. The germline CDR1 and CDR2 sequences are LGHNA and YNFKEQ. With 3 bases clipped from V and 3 bases from J, the junction kept 6 bases outside the gene matches. The CDR3 contains 15 residues.

The V and J genes are TRBV4-2 and TRBJ2-5, with TRBD2 matching 11 bases. The germline V gene has CDR1 LGHNA and CDR2 YNFKEQ. With V trimmed by 0 bases and J by 1 base, 10 bases remained unmatched. The CDR3 extends over 19 amino acids. The CDR3 protein is CASSQDGLAGGPRQETQYF. For the CDR3, the DNA is TGTGCCAGCAGCCAAGATGGGCTAGCGGGGGGCCCTCGCCAAGAGACCCAGTACTTC.

The rearrangement links TRBV4-3 to TRBJ2-3; 7 bases are a match to TRBD2. V was clipped by 4 bases and J by 5 bases; unmatched bases: 9. Germline CDR1 is LGHNA and CDR2 is YSLEER. The CDR3 loop spans 15 amino acids. The CDR3: CASSPRTSAVDTQYF. CDR3 nucleotides: TGCGCCAGCAGCCCCAGGACTAGTGCTGTAGATACGCAGTATTTT.

The chain carries TRBV4-1 and TRBJ2-7; D gene ambiguous. The V gene's germline CDR1 is MGHRA and CDR2 YSYEKL. The CDR3 is 16 residues long. V was trimmed by 2 bases and J by 1 base, leaving 15 bases between them. The CDR3 here is CASSQRYPSSSYEQYF. The CDR3 DNA is TGCGCCAGCAGCCAAAGGTATCCTAGTTCTTCCTACGAGCAGTACTTC.